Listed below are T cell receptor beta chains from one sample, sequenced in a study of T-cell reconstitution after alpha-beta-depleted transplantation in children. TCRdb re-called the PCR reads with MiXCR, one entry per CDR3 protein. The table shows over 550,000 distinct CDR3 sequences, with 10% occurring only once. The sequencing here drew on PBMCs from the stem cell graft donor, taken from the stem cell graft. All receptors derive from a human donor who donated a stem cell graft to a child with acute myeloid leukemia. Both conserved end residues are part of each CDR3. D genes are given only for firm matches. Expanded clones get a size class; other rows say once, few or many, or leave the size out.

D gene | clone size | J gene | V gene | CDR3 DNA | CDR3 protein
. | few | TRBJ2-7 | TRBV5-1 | TGCGCCAGCAGCCCGGGGGCGGGATACTCCTACGAGCAGTACTTC | CASSPGAGYSYEQYF
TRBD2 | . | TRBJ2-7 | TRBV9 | TGTGCCAGCAGCGTAGGGGCCAGAGCGGGAGGGACCTACGAGCAGTACTTC | CASSVGARAGGTYEQYF
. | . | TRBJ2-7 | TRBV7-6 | TGTGCCAGCAGCTTTGATAATTCCGGCGAGCAGTACTTC | CASSFDNSGEQYF
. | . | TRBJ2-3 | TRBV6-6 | TGTGCCAGCCACAACATTGCAGATACGCAGTATTTT | CASHNIADTQYF
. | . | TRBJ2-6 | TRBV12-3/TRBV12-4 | TGTACCAGCAGTTTAGCCCTCGGTAGAGGGCCTGGGGCCAACGTCCTGACTTTC | CTSSLALGRGPGANVLTF
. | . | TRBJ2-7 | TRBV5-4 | TGTGCCAGCAGCAGGGACTTAAACCACTACGAGCAGTACTTC | CASSRDLNHYEQYF
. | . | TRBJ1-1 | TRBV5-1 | TGCGCCAGCAGCGCGGACTTGAGTGCTGAAGCTTTCTTT | CASSADLSAEAFF
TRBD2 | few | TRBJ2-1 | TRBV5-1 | TGCGCCAGCAGCATCCTTTCAGCGGGATGGGATAATGAGCAGTTCTTC | CASSILSAGWDNEQFF
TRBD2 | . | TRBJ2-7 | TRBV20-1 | TGCAGTGCTACTGTAACGGGAGGATCCGAGCAGTACTTC | CSATVTGGSEQYF
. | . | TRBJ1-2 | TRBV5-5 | TGTGCCAGCAGCCCTGCGATAAGGAGGGGCTACAACTTC | CASSPAIRRGYNF
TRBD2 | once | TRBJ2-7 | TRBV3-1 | TGTGCCAGCAGCCAAGTTCCAGGACTAGGTGTCCACGAGCAGTACTTC | CASSQVPGLGVHEQYF
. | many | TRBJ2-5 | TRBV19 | TGTGCCAGTAGTCCAGGGGTGGAGACCCAGTACTTC | CASSPGVETQYF
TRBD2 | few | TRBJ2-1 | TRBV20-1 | TGCAGTGCGCCACTAGCGGGAGCCAATGAGCAGTTCTTC | CSAPLAGANEQFF
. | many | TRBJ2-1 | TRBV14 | TGTGCCAGCAGCCAAGATCGTGTGCGGGGGGCAGGGGGTGAGCAGTTCTTC | CASSQDRVRGAGGEQFF
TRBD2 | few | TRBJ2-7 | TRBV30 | TGTGCCTGGAGTGTACCAGGACTAGCGTCTTACGAGCAGTACTTC | CAWSVPGLASYEQYF
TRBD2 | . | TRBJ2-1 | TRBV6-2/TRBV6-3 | TGTGCCAGCAGGGGACTAGCGGAAAACAATGAGCAGTTCTTC | CASRGLAENNEQFF
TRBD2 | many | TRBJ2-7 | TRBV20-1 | TGCAGTGCGACTAGCGGGCGCTCCTACGAGCAGTACTTC | CSATSGRSYEQYF
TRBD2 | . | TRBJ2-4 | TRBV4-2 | TGTGCCAGCAGCCAGGAGAAGGGAGGCCCCGGGACTAGCGGGAGAAACATTCAGTACTTC | CASSQEKGGPGTSGRNIQYF
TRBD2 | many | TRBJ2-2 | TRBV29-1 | TGCAGCGTTGAAGGAGTTGAGCGGGAGGGCACCGGGGAGCTGTTTTTT | CSVEGVEREGTGELFF
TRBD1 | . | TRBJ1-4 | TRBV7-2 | TGTGCCAGCAGCCAAGGGGGCGGGACAGGGCGGAAACTGTTTTTT | CASSQGGGTGRKLFF
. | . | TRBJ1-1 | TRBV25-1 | TGTGCCAGCACCATCCCGGGACAAACTGAGGCTTTCTTT | CASTIPGQTEAFF
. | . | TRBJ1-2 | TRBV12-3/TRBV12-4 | TGTGCCAGCAGTCCTATAAGGGGTGGAAATGGCTACACCTTC | CASSPIRGGNGYTF
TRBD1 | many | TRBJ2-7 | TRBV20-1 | TGCAGTGCTAGTGACAGGGTGCAAGGGGAGCAGTACTTC | CSASDRVQGEQYF
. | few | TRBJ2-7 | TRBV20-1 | TGCAGTGCTGTCAAAAAGCGGACAAGCTCCTACGAGCAGTACTTC | CSAVKKRTSSYEQYF
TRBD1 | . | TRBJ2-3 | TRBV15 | TGTGCCACCAGCAGGGACAGGGTTAGAGATACGCAGTATTTT | CATSRDRVRDTQYF
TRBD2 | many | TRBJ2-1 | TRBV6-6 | TGTGCCAGCAGTTACCGGACTAGCGGGAGAGCGTTCTTC | CASSYRTSGRAFF
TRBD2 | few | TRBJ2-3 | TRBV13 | TGTGCCAGCAGCCTCGGGACAGGGAAACGGACTAGCGGGGCTAATCACACAGATACGCAGTATTTT | CASSLGTGKRTSGANHTDTQYF
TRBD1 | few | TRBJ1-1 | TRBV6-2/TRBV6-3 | TGTGCCAGCAGAAGAGGACAGGTAGAAGCTTTCTTT | CASRRGQVEAFF
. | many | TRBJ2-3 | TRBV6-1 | TGTGCCAGCAGTCCCGGAGCCTTCACAGATACGCAGTATTTT | CASSPGAFTDTQYF
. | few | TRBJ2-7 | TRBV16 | TGTGCCAGCAGCCCTGGGCTAGCCGACGAGCAGTACTTC | CASSPGLADEQYF
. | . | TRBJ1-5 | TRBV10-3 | TGTGCCATCAGTGTATCCAATCAGCCCCAGCATTTT | CAISVSNQPQHF
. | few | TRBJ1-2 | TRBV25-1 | TGTGCCAGCAGTGAATATAAGGTGGATCTCCATGGCTACACCTTC | CASSEYKVDLHGYTF
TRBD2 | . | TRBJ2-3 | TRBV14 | TGTGCCAGCAGCCAAGATACACTAGCGGGGAGCACAGATACGCAGTATTTT | CASSQDTLAGSTDTQYF
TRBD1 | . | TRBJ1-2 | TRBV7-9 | TGTGCCAGCAGCCCGTCCCGGGACAGTGTGTGGACCTTC | CASSPSRDSVWTF
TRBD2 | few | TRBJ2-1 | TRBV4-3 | TGCGCCAGCAGCCAACGACCGATGCGGGAGGACTACTCCTACAATGAGCAGTTCTTC | CASSQRPMREDYSYNEQFF
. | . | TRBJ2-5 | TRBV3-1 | TGTGCCAGCAGGCCCGGACGAGGATTCGGTTGGGAGACCCAGTACTTC | CASRPGRGFGWETQYF
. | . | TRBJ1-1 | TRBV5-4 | TGTGCCAGCAGCGGGGGGGTTAAAGCTTTCTTT | CASSGGVKAFF
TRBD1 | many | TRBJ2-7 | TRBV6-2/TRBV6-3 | TGTGCCAGCACCCACTCGGACAGGCTCTCCTACGAGCAGTACTTC | CASTHSDRLSYEQYF
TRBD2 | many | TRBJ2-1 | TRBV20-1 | TGCAGTGCTAGAGACATAGCGGGAGTTGTCGGTGAGCAGTTCTTC | CSARDIAGVVGEQFF
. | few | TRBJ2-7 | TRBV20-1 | TGCAGTGCTAGAGATACTTCCACAATTTACTACGAGCAGTACTTC | CSARDTSTIYYEQYF
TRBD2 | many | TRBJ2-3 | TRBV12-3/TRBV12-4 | TGTGCCAGCAGTTTAGGGCGGCTAGCGGGGAGGGAGCACACGCAGTATTTT | CASSLGRLAGREHTQYF
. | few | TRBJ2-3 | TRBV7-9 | TGTGCCAGCAGCTTTTTATCGGGAGTGGGAGCAGATACGCAGTATTTT | CASSFLSGVGADTQYF
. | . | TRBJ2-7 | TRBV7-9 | TGTGCCAGCAGCCTCGCCGGGACACCCTTTGGAGAGCAGTACTTC | CASSLAGTPFGEQYF
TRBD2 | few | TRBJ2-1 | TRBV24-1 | TGTGCCACCAGTGATTTAGCTAGCGGGAGCTTAGTTGAGCAGTTCTTC | CATSDLASGSLVEQFF
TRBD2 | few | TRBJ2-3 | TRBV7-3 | TGTGCCAGCAGCCCTATAGCGGGAGGGTCAGATACGCAGTATTTT | CASSPIAGGSDTQYF
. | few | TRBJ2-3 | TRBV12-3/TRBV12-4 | TGTGCCAGCAGCGTATCCGGGTATACGCAGTATTTT | CASSVSGYTQYF
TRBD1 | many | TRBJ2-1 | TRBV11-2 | TGTGCCAGCAGCTTAAATGCCTGGGACAGGGGCTCCTACAATGAGCAGTTCTTC | CASSLNAWDRGSYNEQFF
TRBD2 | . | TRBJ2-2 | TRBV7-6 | TGTGCCAGCAGTAATAGACTAGCGGGAGGTACCGGGGAGCTGTTTTTT | CASSNRLAGGTGELFF
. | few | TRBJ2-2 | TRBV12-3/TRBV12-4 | TGTGCCAGCAGGGAACAGGGAGGCGCCGGGGAGCTGTTTTTT | CASREQGGAGELFF
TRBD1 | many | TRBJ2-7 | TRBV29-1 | TGCAGCGTTGCCCGACAGGGGGCCTACGAGCAGTACTTC | CSVARQGAYEQYF
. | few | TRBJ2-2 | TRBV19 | TGTGCCAGTAGTATTCTCACAGATAGCGGGGAGCTGTTTTTT | CASSILTDSGELFF
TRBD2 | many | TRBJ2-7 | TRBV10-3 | TGTGCCATCAGTTCCAGGACTAGCGGGAGTCTCTCCTACGAGCAGTACTTC | CAISSRTSGSLSYEQYF
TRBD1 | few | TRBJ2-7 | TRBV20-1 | TGCAGTGCTAGACCGGGACAGGGGTTATACGAGCAGTACTTC | CSARPGQGLYEQYF